What follows describes a single T cell receptor (beta chain). No cognate antigen has been identified for it. No much larger clone is present one base from it, and per-base qualities are unavailable. The data stem from a study of blood T cell repertoires in COVID-19 (dated by TCRdb to about 2020). Regarding the study in general: Samples from collaborators originated in the United States, Italy and Spain and spanned both the acute and convalescent phases of COVID-19. HLA class I and class II types, where available, came from metadata supplied by the sample provider rather than from assay-based typing. The prospective study material was composed of cDNA or gDNA derived from T cells, B-cell-depleted T cells, or PBMCs. A freely available public database, intended as a resource for researchers studying the immune response to SARS-CoV-2, is where the repertoires were released. Subjects who had been exposed to COVID-19, were actively infected with it, or had recovered from it provided the deeply sampled blood TCRbeta repertoires that made up the dataset. Samples came from the ongoing ImmuneRACE study (first 160 participants) plus 1,254 subjects from 6 global collaborators. Sample metadata almost always included a de-identified subject ID, COVID-19 status, age in years and sex. The study at large found these results: Clinical and demographic metadata were provided uncurated, with the amount varying by source and participant.

Whole blood was collected in K2EDTA tubes by collaborating institutions according to the institutions' own protocols. For TCRbeta analysis, collaborator samples were shipped as frozen whole blood, as isolated PBMCs, or as DNA extracted from either sample type. TCRbeta CDR3 regions were amplified from genomic DNA by means of the immunoSEQ Assay, a bias-controlled multiplex PCR. On the study's bioinformatics: Within the assay, amplification of reference gene primers was used to estimate how many nucleated cells each sample contained. Sequence reads were collapsed and filtered to measure the absolute abundance of every unique TCRbeta CDR3 rearrangement. For each sample, productive Simpson clonality was calculated as the square root of Simpson's diversity index over productive rearrangements. In TCRdb, the immuneACCESS table is reduced to in-frame sequences with V and J assigned. These tables do not hold every clone; where another copy was compared, an unresolved V gene accounts for under half, and the others remain unexplained. V and J calls and clone size are given by that table; D and trimming were obtained from the DNA. A total of around 20,000 clones appear in this sample, about 85% of them only once. Of the sample, about a sixth falls within the top ten clones.

This sequence originates from a man aged 70 or older with acute or convalescent COVID-19. Sequenced sample: peripheral blood.

The nucleotide sequence is given as TGTGCCAGCAGCCCGAGGACAGGGCTGGTTGGCTACACCTTC. Its translation reads: CASSPRTGLVGYTF. The rearranged segments are TRBV5-6 and TRBJ1-2; 8 nucleotides in the junction match TRBD1. The CDR3 starts with the cysteine, ends with the phenylalanine, and has 14 residues. Left in the record is the CDR3 DNA by itself, 42 bases read in frame from the first base. CDR1 is given as SGHDT and CDR2 as YYEEEE, both from the germline V gene. V is trimmed back by 4 bases and J by 7 bases, and the junction contains 9 bases that no gene match accounts for.